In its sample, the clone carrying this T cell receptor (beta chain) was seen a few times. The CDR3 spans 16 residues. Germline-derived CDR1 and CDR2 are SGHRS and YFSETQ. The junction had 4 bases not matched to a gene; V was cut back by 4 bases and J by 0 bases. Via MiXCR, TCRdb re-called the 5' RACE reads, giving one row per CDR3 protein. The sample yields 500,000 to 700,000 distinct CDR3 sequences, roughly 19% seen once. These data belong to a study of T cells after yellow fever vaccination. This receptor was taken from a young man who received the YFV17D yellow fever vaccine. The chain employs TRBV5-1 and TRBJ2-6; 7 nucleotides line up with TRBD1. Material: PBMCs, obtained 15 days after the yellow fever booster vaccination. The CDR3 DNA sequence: TGCGCCAGCAGCCGGGACAGCTTCTCTGGGGCCAACGTCCTGACTTTC. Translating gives CASSRDSFSGANVLTF. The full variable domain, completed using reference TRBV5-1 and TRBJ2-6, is KAGVTQTPRYLIKTRGQQVTLSCSPISGHRSVSWYQQTPGQGLQFLFEYFSETQRNKGNFPGRFSGRQFSNSRSEMNVSTLELGDSALYLCASSRDSFSGANVLTFGAGSRLTVL.